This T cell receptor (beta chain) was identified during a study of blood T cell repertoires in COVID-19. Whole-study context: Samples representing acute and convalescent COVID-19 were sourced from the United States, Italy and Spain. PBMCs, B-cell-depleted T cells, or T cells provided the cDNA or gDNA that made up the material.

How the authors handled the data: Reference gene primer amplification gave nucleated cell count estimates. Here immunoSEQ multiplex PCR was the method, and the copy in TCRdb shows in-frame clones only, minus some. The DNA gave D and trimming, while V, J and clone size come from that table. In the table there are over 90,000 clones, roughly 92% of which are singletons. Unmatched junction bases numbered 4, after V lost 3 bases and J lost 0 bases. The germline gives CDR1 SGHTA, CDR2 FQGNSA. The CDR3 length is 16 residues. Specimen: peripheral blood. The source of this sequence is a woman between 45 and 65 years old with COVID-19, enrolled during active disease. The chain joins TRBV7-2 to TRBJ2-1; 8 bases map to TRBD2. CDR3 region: CASSLRLAPSYNEQFF. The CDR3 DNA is TGTGCCAGCAGCTTGAGACTAGCGCCCTCCTACAATGAGCAGTTCTTC.